This T cell receptor (beta chain) was captured in a study of blood T cells in healthy people across ages. For the second PCR, which ran for roughly 6 to 11 cycles, a sample-barcoded 5' primer and a J-beta primer mix were used. TCRdb re-derived calls from the 5' RACE reads in MiXCR, one entry per CDR3 protein. The sample contains around 1,900,000 distinct CDR3 sequences, more than 35% of which appear only once. Germline V CDR1 and CDR2: DFQATT, SNEGSKA (reference sequence). The CDR3 is 18 residues long. The trim removed 5 bases at V and 4 bases at J, leaving 16 bases unmatched. The chain employs TRBV20-1 and TRBJ2-4, with 11 bases aligning to TRBD2. Input material: blood. The receptor was derived from a human donor in good health. CDR3 amino acids: CSAGLQTSGGPSKNIQYF. CDR3 nucleotide sequence: TGCAGTGCTGGTCTCCAAACTAGCGGGGGCCCAAGTAAAAACATTCAGTACTTC.